A selection of T cell receptor beta chains follows, all from one sample in a study of blood T cell repertoires in COVID-19. The table came from immunoSEQ multiplex PCR; TCRdb's copy has only in-frame clones and leaves some out. The sample lists about 75,000 clones, 88% occurring once. Sequencing used peripheral blood. Every receptor here comes from a woman aged 70 to 79 with acute or convalescent COVID-19. CDR3s include the opening cysteine and the closing phenylalanine or tryptophan. The D gene is left open where the match is weak. Where a row states a size, it is once, few, many or the class of an expanded clone; other rows omit it.

j_call	clone_size	d_call	v_call	cdr3_aa	cdr3_nt
TRBJ1-4	NA	TRBD1	TRBV7-9	CASSLRTGVGEKLFF	TGTGCCAGCAGCCTAAGGACAGGGGTTGGGGAAAAACTGTTTTTT
TRBJ2-3	NA	NA	TRBV27	CASSLGGATTDTQYF	TGTGCCAGCAGCCTGGGGGGGGCTACTACAGATACGCAGTATTTT
TRBJ2-7	NA	NA	TRBV6-2/TRBV6-3	CASSYNSGRYEQYF	TGTGCCAGCAGTTACAATAGCGGACGCTACGAGCAGTACTTC
TRBJ2-3	NA	NA	TRBV27	CASTPTRGTDTQYF	TGTGCCAGCACCCCGACTAGAGGCACAGATACGCAGTATTTT
TRBJ1-2	NA	NA	TRBV5-4	CASSFYRAANYGYTF	TGTGCCAGCAGCTTTTACAGGGCTGCTAACTATGGCTACACCTTC
TRBJ2-5	few	TRBD2	TRBV4-1	CASSQGTSWETQYF	TGCGCCAGCAGCCAAGGGACTAGCTGGGAGACCCAGTACTTC
TRBJ2-7	NA	TRBD2	TRBV9	CPRRAGGGRYEQYF	TGCCCCCGCCGCGCCGGGGGGGGCCGCTACGAGCAGTACTTC
TRBJ1-1	once	NA	TRBV18	CASSPRRDDTEAFF	TGTGCCAGCTCACCACGCAGGGATGACACTGAAGCTTTCTTT
TRBJ1-5	once	NA	TRBV28	CASSSRESNQPQHF	TGTGCCAGCAGTTCCCGGGAAAGCAATCAGCCCCAGCATTTT
TRBJ2-3	once	NA	TRBV24-1	CATSDSGSTDTQYF	TGTGCCACCAGTGATTCAGGCAGCACAGATACGCAGTATTTT
TRBJ1-2	NA	TRBD1	TRBV28	CASSFLMTGGNGYTF	TGTGCCAGCAGTTTCCTCATGACAGGGGGGAATGGCTACACCTTC
TRBJ2-2	NA	NA	TRBV18	CASSRVGGNTGELFF	TGTGCCAGCTCACGAGTCGGCGGGAACACCGGGGAGCTGTTTTTT
TRBJ2-7	NA	TRBD1	TRBV3-1/TRBV3-2	CASSHMGQGGLYF	TGTGCCAGCAGCCACATGGGACAGGGAGGACTGTACTTC
TRBJ2-2	NA	NA	TRBV4-2	CASSRVVGGNTGELFF	TGTGCCAGCAGCCGTGTCGTCGGCGGGAACACCGGGGAGCTGTTTTTT
TRBJ1-1	NA	NA	TRBV6-5	CASSYYGDTEAFF	TGTGCCAGCAGCTATTACGGGGACACTGAAGCTTTCTTT
TRBJ2-1	NA	NA	TRBV7-2	CASSLGLGYNEQFF	TGTGCCAGCAGCTTAGGGCTAGGCTACAATGAGCAGTTCTTC
TRBJ1-5	NA	NA	TRBV7-2	CASSFDTDQPQHF	TGTGCCAGCAGCTTCGACACAGATCAGCCCCAGCATTTT
TRBJ1-4	NA	NA	TRBV7-2	CASSYRDIDEKLFF	TGTGCCAGCAGCTACAGGGATATCGATGAAAAACTGTTTTTT